This T cell receptor (beta chain) was identified in a study of shared clonotypes between healthy human individuals. Whole-study results and caveats: Memory subsets had estimated richness that was generally smaller than that of naive subsets. Rarefaction exposed incomplete sorted-subset sequencing despite large depth. Tissues were not sampled, only blood, and their repertoires likely differ.

Details on this clone: Its antigen is not known. Within the sample, other DNA sequences also encode this same CDR3.

Clones were sequenced by immunoSEQ multiplex PCR, and TCRdb holds only the in-frame ones, with some missing. This table holds 1.4 million to 1.5 million clones, around 97% found once. The germline V and J ends were trimmed by 1 base and 2 bases, with 7 bases remaining between them. The CDR3 sequence is 14 residues long. Germline assignment: CDR1 SGHNT and CDR2 YYREEE (reference sequence). Naive CD4+ cells were CD45RA-selected; the remaining cells were memory. V gene TRBV5-4 combines with J gene TRBJ1-3; D is perhaps TRBD1 (5 bases). This sequence was found in a man aged 30 to 45 in good health. Sequenced: naive CD4+ T cells sorted from blood. Stated subset: CD45RA+ positively selected. The CDR3 here is CASSLRGPGNTIYF. The DNA for the CDR3 is TGTGCCAGCAGCTTGAGGGGCCCTGGAAACACCATATATTTT.